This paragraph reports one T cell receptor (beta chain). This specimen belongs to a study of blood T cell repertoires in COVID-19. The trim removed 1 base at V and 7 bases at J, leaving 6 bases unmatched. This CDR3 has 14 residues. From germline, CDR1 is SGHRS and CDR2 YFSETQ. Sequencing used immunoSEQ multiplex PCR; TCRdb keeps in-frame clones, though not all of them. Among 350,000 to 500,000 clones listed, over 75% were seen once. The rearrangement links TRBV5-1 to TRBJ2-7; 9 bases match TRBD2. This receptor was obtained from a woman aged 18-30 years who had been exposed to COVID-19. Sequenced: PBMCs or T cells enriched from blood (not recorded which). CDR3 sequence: CASSLQTSGYEQYF. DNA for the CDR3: TGCGCCAGCAGCTTGCAAACTAGCGGGTATGAGCAGTACTTC.